The entry below describes one T cell receptor beta chain. In the original processing: Reference gene primer amplification in the assay estimated nucleated cell counts. Assay used: immunoSEQ multiplex PCR; TCRdb lists only in-frame clones, some missing. V and J calls and clone size follow that table, whereas D and trimming were derived from the DNA. The table shows hundreds of thousands of clones, with about 83% occurring only once. Seattle patient enrollment occurred during active infection, with longitudinal follow-up thereafter. These data are taken from a study of blood T cell repertoires in COVID-19. Turning to the study itself: The study drew acute and convalescent COVID-19 samples from the United States, Italy and Spain. Sources were T cells, B-cell-depleted T cells, or PBMCs; the material itself was cDNA or gDNA.

The CDR3 loop spans 15 amino acids. Trimming took 1 base from V and 1 from J, leaving 9 bases between them. CDR1 SGHTA and CDR2 FQGNSA come from the germline V gene. This receptor was obtained from a woman aged 30 to 39 with COVID-19, enrolled during active disease. The chain couples TRBV7-2 to TRBJ2-3; D call uncertain. Sequencing was carried out using peripheral blood. CDR3 coding DNA: TGTGCCAGCAGCTTAGGTGTCGGTCGCACAGATACGCAGTATTTT. It is translated as CASSLGVGRTDTQYF.